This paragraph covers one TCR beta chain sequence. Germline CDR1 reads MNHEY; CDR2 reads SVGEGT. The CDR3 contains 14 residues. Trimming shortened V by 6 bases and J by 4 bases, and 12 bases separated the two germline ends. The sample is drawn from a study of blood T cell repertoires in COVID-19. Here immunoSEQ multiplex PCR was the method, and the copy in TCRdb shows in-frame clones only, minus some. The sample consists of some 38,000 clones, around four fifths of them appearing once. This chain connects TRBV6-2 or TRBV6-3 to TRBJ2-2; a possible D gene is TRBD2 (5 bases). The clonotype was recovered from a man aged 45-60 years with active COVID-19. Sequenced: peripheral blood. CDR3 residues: CASSRGYITGELFF. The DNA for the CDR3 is TGTGCCAGCAGCCGCGGGTATATCACCGGGGAGCTGTTTTTT.